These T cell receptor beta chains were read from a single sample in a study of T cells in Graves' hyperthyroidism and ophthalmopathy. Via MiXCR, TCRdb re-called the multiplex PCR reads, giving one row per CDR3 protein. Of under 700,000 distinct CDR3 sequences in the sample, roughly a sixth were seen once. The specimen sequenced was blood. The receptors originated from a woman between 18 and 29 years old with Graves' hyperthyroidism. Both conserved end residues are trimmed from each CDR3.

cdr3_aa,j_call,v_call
ASQGYGYT,TRBJ1-2,TRBV10-3
ASSLNGGNSPLH,TRBJ1-6,TRBV12-3/TRBV12-4
ASSSRTAENEQY,TRBJ2-7,TRBV5-1
ASSGQGSGKTQY,TRBJ2-5,TRBV2
ASSVEGGGIYGYT,TRBJ1-2,TRBV6-1
ASIGSSYNSPLH,TRBJ1-6,TRBV13
ASSYSGAVTEAF,TRBJ1-1,TRBV6-5
ASSYSTPTDTQY,TRBJ2-3,TRBV6-5
AGRGQSNQPQH,TRBJ1-5,TRBV2
ASSSEGARTEAF,TRBJ1-1,TRBV11-3
ASSRKQGVNTIY,TRBJ1-3,TRBV7-2
ASSGERAPYNEQF,TRBJ2-1,TRBV10-2
SVRGISYEQY,TRBJ2-7,TRBV29-1
ASSPRGMNTEAF,TRBJ1-1,TRBV13
ASSDRFRRRDTGELF,TRBJ2-2,TRBV27
ACSANLYEQY,TRBJ2-7,TRBV10-2
ASSTWGGSYEQY,TRBJ2-7,TRBV6-1
ASRQGYQPQH,TRBJ1-5,TRBV28
SVEGSRYEQY,TRBJ2-7,TRBV29-1
SATSPRQGYEQY,TRBJ2-7,TRBV20-1
ASSPRGVPNYGYT,TRBJ1-2,TRBV27
ATSDPTSGRSKTQY,TRBJ2-5,TRBV24-1
SARGSTSGGAYNEQF,TRBJ2-1,TRBV20-1
ASSPQGESGYT,TRBJ1-2,TRBV5-1
ATYTPGNTEAF,TRBJ1-1,TRBV27
ASSFGTGWYEQY,TRBJ2-7,TRBV28
ASSDDRFEQF,TRBJ2-1,TRBV7-9
SASASGTLPSYEQY,TRBJ2-7,TRBV20-1
ASSQDWRGDEQF,TRBJ2-1,TRBV4-3
ASSATGPYNSPLH,TRBJ1-6,TRBV9
ASSFLGGEDTGELF,TRBJ2-2,TRBV7-9
ASSLVSPYEQY,TRBJ2-7,TRBV28
AMLTTGNEQF,TRBJ2-1,TRBV10-3
RVTDDYGYT,TRBJ1-2,TRBV20-1
ATSPERPSTDTQY,TRBJ2-3,TRBV15
ASKRTVMNTEAF,TRBJ1-1,TRBV12-3/TRBV12-4
ASSFGLAGVVGELF,TRBJ2-2,TRBV11-3
ATSDFKHQKQY,TRBJ2-7,TRBV24-1
ASTRQITSGNTIY,TRBJ1-3,TRBV19